This T cell receptor beta chain is from a study of cytomegalovirus exposure and HLA in healthy donors. General observations from the study: A later analysis showed that HLA-associated TCR beta chains had undergone more clonal expansion than equally common others. Upon later analysis, TCR association rates were observed to vary by HLA locus, being highest for DRB1 and lowest for HLA-C.

Germline lookup yields CDR1 PRHDT and CDR2 FYEKMQ (reference sequence). Trimming stripped 2 bases from V and 2 bases from J, with 17 bases between. The CDR3 contains 17 residues. Primers included in the PCR were 60 Vbeta and 13 Jbeta primers. Profiled with immunoSEQ multiplex PCR; TCRdb holds only in-frame clones, not every one. The table includes 200,000 or so clones, 65% to 90% detected once. About this clone itself: Its matching antigen is unknown.

Sequences were obtained from PBMCs. The chain joins TRBV13 to TRBJ2-3; a weak D match, TRBD1 (6 bases). This TCR derives from a girl between 10 and 17 years old in good health and CMV-seronegative. The CDR3 loop is CASSLTPKGGDTDTQYF. CDR3 bases: TGTGCCAGCAGCTTAACTCCGAAAGGGGGAGACACAGATACGCAGTATTTT. The variable domain in full, with the rest retrieved from reference TRBV13 and TRBJ2-3, is AAGVIQSPRHLIKEKRETATLKCYPIPRHDTVYWYQQGPGQDPQFLISFYEKMQSDKGSIPDRFSAQQFSDYHSELNMSSLELGDSALYFCASSLTPKGGDTDTQYFGPGTRLTVL.